This TCR beta chain was identified during a study of response to subunit inactivated influenza vaccine. V dropped 4 bases and J dropped 3 bases, with 10 bases sitting between them. From germline, CDR1 is MGHRA and CDR2 YSYEKL. The CDR3 consists of 14 residues. MiXCR, applied by TCRdb to the RT-PCR reads, yields one record per CDR3 protein. The sample has around 570,000 distinct CDR3 sequences, about 11% seen once. These sequences were also reported in another study, on T cells expressing NK-cell markers. That work contributes: The authors generated TCR beta cDNA through 5'RACE template switching with UMIs. In a handful of donors, dominant CD3+CD56+NKG2C+ clones formed roughly 1.0-7.5% of CD8+ cells. Expanded NKG2C+ T cell clones had unclear HCMV specificity.

The chain recombines TRBV4-1 with TRBJ1-5; D ambiguous. The receptor's source is a man in his forties or fifties who received an inactivated influenza vaccine. Sample: PBMCs from blood, taken on the day of vaccination. The CDR3 region is CASSLGPDNQPQHF. For the CDR3, the DNA is TGCGCCAGCAGCCTTGGACCGGACAATCAGCCCCAGCATTTT.